Listed below are T cell receptor beta chains from one sample, sequenced in a study of T-cell reconstitution after alpha-beta-depleted transplantation in children. TCRdb used MiXCR to reprocess the PCR reads, holding one entry per CDR3 protein. Of roughly 300,000 distinct CDR3 sequences listed, roughly 10% are singletons. The sequencing used peripheral blood, collected 180 days after TCRalphabeta/CD19-depleted stem cell transplant. All receptors derive from a male patient between 2 and 10 years old who had a stem cell transplant for chronic granulomatous disease, so the T cells may come from the graft donor. CDR3s include the opening cysteine and the closing phenylalanine or tryptophan. D genes are given only for firm matches. Part of the rows lack a size; the others show once, few, many or a class for expanded clones.

V gene	D gene	clone size	J gene	CDR3 protein	CDR3 DNA
TRBV15	-	many	TRBJ2-6	CATSMGDSGANVLTF	TGTGCCACCAGCATGGGGGACTCTGGGGCCAACGTCCTGACTTTC
TRBV7-8	TRBD1	many	TRBJ2-7	CASSPRDRGPYEQYF	TGTGCCAGCAGCCCCCGGGACAGGGGGCCTTACGAGCAGTACTTC
TRBV20-1	-	many	TRBJ2-7	CSAPPGNSDEQYF	TGCAGTGCCCCCCCCGGGAATAGCGACGAGCAGTACTTC
TRBV15	-	many	TRBJ2-7	CATSRDLPSEQYF	TGTGCCACCAGCAGAGATCTTCCCAGCGAGCAGTACTTC
TRBV15	TRBD1	-	TRBJ2-2	CATSRDRGYTGELFF	TGTGCCACCAGCAGAGACAGGGGGTACACCGGGGAGCTGTTTTTT
TRBV9	TRBD1	many	TRBJ2-1	CASSVGDRGVNEQFF	TGTGCCAGCAGCGTAGGGGACAGGGGAGTCAATGAGCAGTTCTTC
TRBV19	TRBD1	many	TRBJ2-1	CASTRTGVYNEQFF	TGTGCCAGTACACGGACAGGGGTCTACAATGAGCAGTTCTTC
TRBV10-2	-	many	TRBJ2-5	CASSVWDSETQYF	TGCGCCAGCAGTGTTTGGGATTCGGAGACCCAGTACTTC
TRBV7-9	TRBD2	-	TRBJ2-1	CASSSPYQRDPNEQFF	TGTGCCAGCAGCTCCCCATACCAGCGGGATCCCAATGAGCAGTTCTTC
TRBV24-1	TRBD2	many	TRBJ2-4	CATSAWGGRSVAKNIQYF	TGTGCCACCAGTGCCTGGGGAGGGAGGTCCGTAGCCAAAAACATTCAGTACTTC
TRBV5-1	-	many	TRBJ2-5	CASSNNAEETQYF	TGCGCCAGCAGCAACAACGCCGAAGAGACCCAGTACTTC
TRBV30	-	many	TRBJ2-1	CAWSIRSANEQFF	TGTGCCTGGAGTATTCGCTCGGCAAATGAGCAGTTCTTC
TRBV5-1	TRBD2	few	TRBJ2-7	CASRGVHEQYF	TGCGCCAGCCGGGGGGTCCACGAGCAGTACTTC
TRBV20-1	-	many	TRBJ1-5	CSVSAGSNQPQHF	TGCAGTGTTTCGGCGGGGTCAAATCAGCCCCAGCATTTT
TRBV7-8	TRBD2	many	TRBJ2-1	CASSKRAAGGPYNEQFF	TGTGCCAGCAGCAAACGAGCGGCGGGAGGGCCCTACAATGAGCAGTTCTTC
TRBV20-1	TRBD2	few	TRBJ2-3	CSAPPLSGSGADTQYF	TGCAGTGCTCCCCCCCTTAGCGGGTCGGGCGCAGATACGCAGTATTTT
TRBV29-1	-	many	TRBJ2-1	CSVDLVGVTYNEQFF	TGCAGCGTTGATTTAGTGGGAGTAACCTACAATGAGCAGTTCTTC
TRBV5-1	TRBD1	many	TRBJ2-7	CASSFSSGQPSYEQYF	TGCGCCAGCAGCTTTAGCTCGGGACAGCCCTCCTACGAGCAGTACTTC
TRBV19	-	-	TRBJ1-1	CASNVRGGEAFF	TGTGCCAGTAACGTTCGAGGGGGAGAAGCTTTCTTT
TRBV28	-	many	TRBJ1-6	CASSLGGKSYNSPLHF	TGTGCCAGCAGTTTGGGGGGAAAATCCTATAATTCACCCCTCCACTTT
TRBV19	-	few	TRBJ2-7	CASKGGFPGYEQYF	TGTGCCAGTAAGGGGGGCTTCCCTGGCTACGAGCAGTACTTC
TRBV5-5	-	many	TRBJ1-2	CASSFHTRDLYGYTF	TGTGCCAGCAGCTTTCACACAAGGGACCTCTATGGCTACACCTTC
TRBV18	-	many	TRBJ2-7	CASSPQPTGTYEQYF	TGTGCCAGCTCACCACAGCCGACAGGGACTTACGAGCAGTACTTC
TRBV12-3/TRBV12-4	TRBD1	many	TRBJ1-1	CASSPGGREGTEAFF	TGTGCCAGCAGTCCAGGGGGTCGGGAGGGCACTGAAGCTTTCTTT